This TCR beta chain is drawn from a study of control samples from healthy donors and cancer patients. This CDR3 has 15 amino acids. The V gene end was trimmed by 0 bases and the J gene end by 8 bases; junction bases not matched to a gene: 6. The V gene's germline CDR1 is ENHRY and CDR2 SYGVKD. Using immunoSEQ multiplex PCR, the repertoire was profiled, and TCRdb retains in-frame clones only, with some absent. The sample yields around 140,000 clones, around 92% seen once. Sequenced material: blood. The chain combines TRBV10-3 with TRBJ1-4; 7 bases line up with TRBD1. The source is a man aged 25 to 40 in good health. The CDR3 sequence: CAISESAGQREKLFF. CDR3 DNA: TGTGCCATCAGTGAGTCGGCGGGACAGCGGGAAAAACTGTTTTTT.